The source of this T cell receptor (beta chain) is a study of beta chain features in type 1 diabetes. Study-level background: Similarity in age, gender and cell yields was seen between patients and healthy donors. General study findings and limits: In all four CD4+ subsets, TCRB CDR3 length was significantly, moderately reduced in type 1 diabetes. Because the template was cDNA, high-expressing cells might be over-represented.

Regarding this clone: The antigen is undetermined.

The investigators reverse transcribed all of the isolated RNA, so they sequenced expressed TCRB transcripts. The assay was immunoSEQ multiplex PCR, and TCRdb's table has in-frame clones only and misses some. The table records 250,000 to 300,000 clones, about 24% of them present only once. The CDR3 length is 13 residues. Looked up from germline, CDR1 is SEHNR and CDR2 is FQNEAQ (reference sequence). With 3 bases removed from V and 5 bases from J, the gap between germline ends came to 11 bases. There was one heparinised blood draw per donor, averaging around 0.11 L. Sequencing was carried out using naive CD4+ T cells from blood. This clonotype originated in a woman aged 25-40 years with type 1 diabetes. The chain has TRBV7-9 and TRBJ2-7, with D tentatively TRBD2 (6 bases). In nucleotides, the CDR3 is TGTGCCAGCAGCTTCCAGGACTACCACGAGCAGTACTTC. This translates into CASSFQDYHEQYF.